One sample yielded the 26 T cell receptor beta chains listed below, sequenced in a study of blood T cells in healthy people across ages (dated by TCRdb to the mid-2010s). Library preparation employed 5' RACE. Sequencing relied on an Illumina HiSeq 2500. A second PCR of 7 to 11 cycles was performed with a sample-barcoded 5' primer and a J-beta primer mix. TCRdb trimmed the raw reads at Q25, called clones with MiXCR and kept productive beta chains. One record per CDR3 amino acid sequence lists the most common genes and DNA. The sample table records approximately 600,000 distinct CDR3 sequences; approximately 59% of these occur just once. The top ten clonotypes cover approximately 37% of the sample. Sample: blood. The source of these receptors is a man aged 60-69 years in good health.

This chain joins TRBV7-2 and TRBJ2-7; no definite D call. The V end was cut by 3 bases, the J end by 0 bases, with 9 bases between. There are 14 residues in the CDR3. Germline V gives CDR1 SGHTA, CDR2 FQGNSA. CDR3 protein: CASSLSRNSYEQYF. CDR3 nucleotide sequence: TGTGCCAGCAGCTTGAGTAGAAACTCCTACGAGCAGTACTTC.

V is TRBV27 and J is TRBJ2-2, with 9 bases identical to TRBD1. Germline V gene lookup returns CDR1 MNHEY and CDR2 SMNVEV (reference sequence). The CDR3 is made up of 19 amino acids. J lost 5 bases, V lost 5 bases, and 18 bases had no gene match. The CDR3 DNA reads as TGTGCCAGCAGTGGAAGGGACAGGGAAAAAATCTCGAGAACCGGGGAGCTGTTTTTT. Translated: CASSGRDREKISRTGELFF.

This clonotype has only a few counts. The chain is built from TRBV4-2 and TRBJ2-7, with unresolved D. The assigned J gene may be wrong: the sequence end matches TRBJ2-5 better. The CDR3 consists of 13 residues. Germline V gene lookup returns CDR1 LGHNA and CDR2 YNFKEQ. CDR3 residues: CASSQTRVETQYF. The CDR3 nucleotides are TGTGCCAGCAGCCAGACCCGAGTGGAGACCCAGTACTTC.

This clonotype was counted ten times or more. The V and J genes are TRBV25-1 and TRBJ2-1; 7 positions match TRBD2. Losses at the gene ends were 9 bases for V and 3 bases for J; bases not matched to a gene: 2. Germline V lookup: CDR1 MGHDK, CDR2 SYGVNS. CDR3 size: 12 residues. The DNA for the CDR3 is TGTGCCAGTTGGGGGGGCTACAATGAGCAGTTCTTC. Protein sequence: CASWGGYNEQFF.

This sequence joins TRBV5-1 and TRBJ2-7; D might be TRBD1 (5 bases). Germline loops: CDR1 SGHRS, CDR2 YFSETQ. The CDR3 runs to 13 residues. Trimming took 4 bases from V and 6 from J, leaving 14 bases between them. DNA of the CDR3: TGCGCCAGCAGCCGCTTCGGCGACAGCGAGCAGTACTTC. The encoded protein is CASSRFGDSEQYF.

A note on this clonotype: This could be a read error, since a much larger clone is one nucleotide away. The chain recombines TRBV28 with TRBJ2-5, with D possibly TRBD2 on 5 matching bases. The closer fit of TRBJ2-7 to the DNA end suggests the J call may be wrong. This CDR3 is built from 13 residues. Germline V gene lookup returns CDR1 MDHEN and CDR2 SYDVKM. The CDR3 DNA reads TGTGCCAGCAGGTTCGGGGATGGCCGCGAGCAGTACTTC. Its protein product is CASRFGDGREQYF.

CDR3 in amino acids: CASSRPPGSRWGNIQYF. CDR3 DNA sequence: TGTGCCAGCAGTCGACCTCCGGGCAGCCGGTGGGGCAACATTCAGTACTTC. V usage is TRBV6-6 and J usage is TRBJ2-4, with D tentatively TRBD1 (5 bases). The germline V gene encodes CDR1 MNHNY and CDR2 SVGAGI (reference sequence). There are 17 residues in the CDR3. Between the trimmed V and J ends, which lost 5 bases and 7 bases, there was a span of 24 bases.

This clonotype has a count of ten or more. This chain joins TRBV7-9 and TRBJ2-1; D remains unclear. Germline V gene lookup returns CDR1 SEHNR and CDR2 FQNEAQ (reference sequence). The CDR3 covers 15 residues. Trimming stripped 0 bases from V and 2 bases from J, with 8 bases between. The CDR3 DNA reads as TGTGCCAGCAGCTTAGCCATGAAGGCCTACAATGAGCAGTTCTTC. It translates to CASSLAMKAYNEQFF.

V gene TRBV10-3 combines with J gene TRBJ2-1; possibly TRBD1 for D (6 bases). V was pared by 6 bases and J by 3 bases, with 9 bases between. The CDR3 covers 13 residues. Germline assignment: CDR1 ENHRY and CDR2 SYGVKD. In DNA form, the CDR3 reads TGTGCCATCAGCAACAGGGACTACAATGAGCAGTTCTTC. It yields the protein CAISNRDYNEQFF.

V usage is TRBV20-1 and J usage is TRBJ2-3; D is perhaps TRBD2 (5 bases). There are 15 residues in the CDR3. Between the trimmed V and J ends, which lost 3 bases and 4 bases, there was a span of 17 bases. The germline V gene has CDR1 DFQATT and CDR2 SNEGSKA (reference sequence). CDR3 sequence (DNA): TGCAGTGCTAGTCCCCGGAGGTACGGCGCAGATACGCAGTATTTT. Protein sequence: CSASPRRYGADTQYF.

V and J are TRBV6-2 or TRBV6-3 and TRBJ2-7; 9 positions match TRBD2. The CDR3 covers 14 residues. The V segment lost 7 bases and the J segment 3 bases; nucleotides outside the gene matches: 7. Germline CDR1 and CDR2: MNHEY and SVGEGT. CDR3 DNA: TGTGCCAGCAAGTTTGGAGCGGGGGGCTACGAGCAGTACTTC. It translates to CASKFGAGGYEQYF.

This sequence joins TRBV5-1 and TRBJ2-5; TRBD2 matches at 7 bases. V lost 4 bases, J lost 4 bases, and 10 bases stayed unmatched. Germline loops: CDR1 SGHRS, CDR2 YFSETQ. CDR3 length equals 15 residues. The CDR3 spells CASSRDSGGGETQYF. The CDR3, as DNA: TGCGCCAGCAGCAGGGACTCGGGAGGTGGAGAGACCCAGTACTTC.

This sequence joins TRBV5-1 and TRBJ2-1, with 15 bases fitting TRBD2. The CDR3 loop spans 18 amino acids. Losses at the gene ends were 0 bases for V and 3 bases for J; bases not matched to a gene: 4. Looked up from germline, CDR1 is SGHRS and CDR2 is YFSETQ. CDR3 protein: CASSLVGLAGGIYNEQFF. In DNA, the CDR3 is TGCGCCAGCAGCTTGGTTGGACTAGCGGGGGGGATCTACAATGAGCAGTTCTTC.

This chain uses TRBV20-1 with TRBJ2-5; no definite D call. V gave up 6 bases and J gave up 1 base, with 9 bases separating them. CDR3 length: 12 residues. The V gene's germline CDR1 is DFQATT and CDR2 SNEGSKA (reference sequence). The CDR3 reads CSATQSQETQYF. The CDR3 nucleotides are TGCAGTGCAACCCAAAGCCAAGAGACCCAGTACTTC.

The rearrangement links TRBV7-9 to TRBJ1-5, with D hard to call. Trimming took 5 bases from V and 2 from J, leaving 7 bases between them. Germline CDR1 reads SEHNR; CDR2 reads FQNEAQ (reference sequence). CDR3 length: 13 amino acids. CDR3 sequence (DNA): TGTGCCAGCAGCGCTAACCGCAATCAGCCCCAGCATTTT. This gives the protein CASSANRNQPQHF.

The chain couples TRBV10-3 to TRBJ2-3, with no clear D. V shed 7 bases and J shed 6 bases, with 11 bases lying between them. Germline-derived CDR1 and CDR2 are ENHRY and SYGVKD. This CDR3 spans 12 amino acids. CDR3: CAIKASEDTQYF. As DNA, the CDR3 is TGTGCCATCAAGGCAAGTGAGGATACGCAGTATTTT.

The chain has TRBV2 and TRBJ2-5, with D maybe TRBD1 (5 bases). The J call may be incorrect, as the DNA end agrees better with TRBJ2-7. The CDR3 is made up of 12 amino acids. The V gene's germline CDR1 is SNHLY and CDR2 FYNNEI. DNA for the CDR3: TGTGCCAGCGTACAGGCGGCCTACGAGCAGTACTTC. Amino acid sequence: CASVQAAYEQYF.

V usage is TRBV28 and J usage is TRBJ2-5; D might be TRBD2 (6 bases). The CDR3 covers 15 residues. Trimming took off 3 bases at V and 11 bases at J, with 22 bases between the two ends. Looked up from germline, CDR1 is MDHEN and CDR2 is SYDVKM. Here the CDR3 DNA reads TGTGCCAGCAGTTTCCGGGAGCGAGCTGGGGAGGTGCAGTACTTC. This sequence encodes CASSFRERAGEVQYF.

In DNA form, the CDR3 reads TGCAGTGCTAGGGGGGGCTCGCGGTGGAATTCACCCCTCCACTTT. Translation gives CSARGGSRWNSPLHF. The V and J genes are TRBV20-1 and TRBJ1-6; possibly TRBD1 for D (6 bases). Trimming stripped 3 bases from V and 7 bases from J, with 16 bases between. This CDR3 comprises 15 residues. In germline, CDR1 is DFQATT, CDR2 SNEGSKA (reference sequence).

The rearrangement uses TRBV7-2 and TRBJ1-3, with D unclear. V lost 1 base, J lost 0 bases, and 13 bases lay in between. The CDR3 totals 17 residues. Germline CDR1 SGHTA, CDR2 FQGNSA. The CDR3 nucleotides are TGTGCCAGCAGCTTAGGAGTCGGCGCCCTCTCTGGAAACACCATATATTTT. Protein sequence: CASSLGVGALSGNTIYF. The full variable domain, with the rest looked up from reference TRBV7-2 and TRBJ1-3, is GAGVSQSPSNKVTEKGKDVELRCDPISGHTALYWYRQSLGQGLEFLIYFQGNSAPDKSGLPSDRFSAERTGGSVSTLTIQRTQQEDSAVYLCASSLGVGALSGNTIYFGEGSWLTVV.

The rearrangement joins TRBV3-1 to TRBJ2-1; 10 nucleotides match TRBD2. CDR1 LGHDT and CDR2 YNNKEL come from the germline V gene (reference sequence). With 3 bases clipped from V and 7 bases from J, the junction kept 6 bases outside the gene matches. The CDR3 is 15 residues long. This CDR3 reads CASSQWSGGANEQFF. CDR3 nucleotide sequence: TGTGCCAGCAGCCAGTGGAGCGGGGGGGCAAATGAGCAGTTCTTC.

The rearrangement joins TRBV15 to TRBJ1-2; a possible D gene is TRBD1 (5 bases). V was pared by 0 bases and J by 4 bases, with 15 bases between. Germline CDR1 reads LNHNV; CDR2 reads YYDKDF (reference sequence). The CDR3 contains 16 residues. The CDR3 spells CATSRDLGRAGYGYTF. The CDR3 DNA reads as TGTGCCACCAGCAGAGATCTAGGCAGGGCAGGCTATGGCTACACCTTC.

CDR3 loop: CASSKQIAGGPWRTDTQYF. The CDR3 DNA sequence: TGTGCCAGCAGCAAACAAATAGCGGGGGGGCCCTGGCGGACAGATACGCAGTATTTT. The chain recombines TRBV21-1 with TRBJ2-3; the table gives TRBD2 as D, unverified against the DNA. TRBV21-1 is a pseudogene locus. The CDR3 is 19 amino acids.

The CDR3 loop is CASSYAGTLSYEQYF. DNA for the CDR3: TGTGCCAGCAGTTACGCCGGGACACTCTCCTACGAGCAGTACTTC. This chain connects TRBV6-5 to TRBJ2-7, with D possibly matching TRBD1 (6 bases). V lost 2 bases and J lost 0, with 11 bases in between. There are 15 residues in the CDR3. Germline CDR1 is MNHEY and CDR2 is SVGAGI.

Concerning this clonotype itself: At one boundary the junction diverges from the germline segment, which might be a read error. This chain links TRBV5-1 with TRBJ1-2; TRBD1 is a possible D gene (6 bases). Germline loops: CDR1 SGHRS, CDR2 YFSETQ. The length of the CDR3 is 15 residues. For the CDR3, the DNA is TGCGCCAGCAGCCCTTCCCGGACAGAAAACTATGGCCACACCTTC. It translates to CASSPSRTENYGHTF.

CDR3 sequence reads: CASSLSGGGAPNEQYF. CDR3 nucleotide sequence: TGTGCCAGCAGTTTATCCGGCGGGGGGGCCCCCAATGAGCAGTACTTC. The rearrangement links TRBV27 to TRBJ2-7; 9 positions match TRBD2. The CDR3 runs to 16 residues. From germline, CDR1 is MNHEY and CDR2 SMNVEV (reference sequence). V lost 0 bases to trimming and J lost 7 bases; unmatched junction nucleotides: 10.